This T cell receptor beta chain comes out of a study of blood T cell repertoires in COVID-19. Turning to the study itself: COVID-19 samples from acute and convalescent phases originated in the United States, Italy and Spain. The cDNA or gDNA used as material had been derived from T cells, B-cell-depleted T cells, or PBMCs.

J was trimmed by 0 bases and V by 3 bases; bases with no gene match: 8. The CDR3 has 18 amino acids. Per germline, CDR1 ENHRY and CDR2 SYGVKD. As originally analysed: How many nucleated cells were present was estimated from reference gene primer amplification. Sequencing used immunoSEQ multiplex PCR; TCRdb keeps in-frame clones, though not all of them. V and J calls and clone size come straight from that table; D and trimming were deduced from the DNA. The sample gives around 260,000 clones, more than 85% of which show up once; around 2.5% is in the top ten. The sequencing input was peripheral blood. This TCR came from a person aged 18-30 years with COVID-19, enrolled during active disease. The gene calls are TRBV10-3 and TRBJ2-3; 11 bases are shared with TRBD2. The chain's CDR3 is CAISENRLAGTSTDTQYF. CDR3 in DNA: TGTGCCATCAGTGAAAACAGACTAGCGGGAACTAGCACAGATACGCAGTATTTT.